These 13 T cell receptor beta chains originate from one sample sequenced in a study of T cell repertoires in cytomegalovirus infection. TCRdb independently ran MiXCR on the reads; one entry per CDR3 protein. The sample has some 100,000 distinct CDR3 sequences, 20% to 30% seen once. The sample comprised CD8+ T cells from PBMCs. The receptor source for this set is a human donor in good health (CMV status not recorded). Some clones in this sample may be carry-over from other donors' samples.

This chain joins TRBV27 and TRBJ2-7, with 7 nucleotides matching TRBD2. V gave up 2 bases and J gave up 2 bases; unmatched junction bases: 9. CDR3 length: 16 amino acids. Germline lookup yields CDR1 MNHEY and CDR2 SMNVEV (reference sequence). The CDR3 sequence is CASSLKSGGLAYEQYF. CDR3 bases: TGTGCCAGCAGTTTAAAGTCGGGCGGACTAGCCTACGAGCAGTACTTC.

V and J are TRBV5-1 and TRBJ2-7; TRBD1 aligns across 7 bases. This CDR3 contains 15 residues. Losses at the gene ends were 2 bases for V and 0 bases for J; bases not matched to a gene: 5. Germline lookup yields CDR1 SGHRS and CDR2 YFSETQ. This chain's CDR3 is CASSLGQVPSYEQYF. In DNA form, the CDR3 reads TGCGCCAGCAGCTTAGGACAGGTCCCCTCCTACGAGCAGTACTTC.

This clonotype showed up just a few times. J is TRBJ2-7 and V is TRBV5-6; 12 bases align to TRBD1. This CDR3 has 15 amino acids. After removal of 3 bases from V and 4 bases from J, the junction contained 5 bases not matched to a gene. Looked up from germline, CDR1 is SGHDT and CDR2 is YYEEEE. CDR3 coding DNA: TGTGCCAGCAGCTCCGGGACAGGGGGCTTGTACGAGCAGTACTTC. Amino acid sequence: CASSSGTGGLYEQYF.

The sample holds a few counts of this clonotype. The J gene is TRBJ1-1, the V gene TRBV5-1; D might be TRBD1 (6 bases). Trimming shortened V by 0 bases and J by 0 bases, and 9 bases separated the two germline ends. In germline, CDR1 is SGHRS, CDR2 YFSETQ. The CDR3 has 15 residues. CDR3 DNA sequence: TGCGCCAGCAGCTTGGAACAGGGCCTGAACACTGAAGCTTTCTTT. The encoded protein is CASSLEQGLNTEAFF.

J is TRBJ2-7 and V is TRBV9, with TRBD1 matching 7 bases. The CDR3 contains 14 residues. The germline V gene encodes CDR1 SGDLS and CDR2 YYNGEE. J was trimmed by 3 bases and V by 1 base; bases with no gene match: 4. CDR3 amino acids: CASSVTGTVYEQYF. The CDR3 DNA is TGTGCCAGCAGCGTAACCGGGACAGTCTACGAGCAGTACTTC.

This clonotype has a handful of counts. This rearrangement joins TRBV11-3 to TRBJ2-1, with D tentatively TRBD1 (7 bases). Germline loops: CDR1 SGHNT, CDR2 YENEEA. V was trimmed by 3 bases and J by 2 bases, leaving 11 bases between them. There are 15 residues in the CDR3. Here the CDR3 reads CASSLSRGAYNEQFF. CDR3 DNA: TGTGCCAGCAGCTTGTCCAGGGGGGCCTACAATGAGCAGTTCTTC.

The chain is built from TRBV12-3 or TRBV12-4 and TRBJ1-2; D possibly corresponds to TRBD1 (6 bases). Trimming removed 5 bases at V and 3 bases at J, with 13 bases between. The CDR3 length is 14 residues. CDR3 coding DNA: TGTGCCAGCAGTCAGGGGAACAGTTACTATGGCTACACCTTC. Translation gives CASSQGNSYYGYTF.

This clonotype has only a few counts. CDR3 DNA sequence: TGTGCCAGCAGCCCCGGGGGTTACACAGATACGCAGTATTTT. Its translation: CASSPGGYTDTQYF. The V gene is TRBV11-2, the J gene TRBJ2-3, with D possibly TRBD2 on 6 matching bases. Germline assignment: CDR1 SGHAT and CDR2 FQNNGV. CDR3 length equals 14 residues. Trimming shortened V by 5 bases and J by 2 bases, and 11 bases separated the two germline ends.

This clonotype came up many times. The chain joins TRBV12-3 or TRBV12-4 to TRBJ2-3; tentative D call: TRBD2 (5 bases). With 3 bases removed from V and 2 bases from J, the gap between germline ends came to 9 bases. The CDR3 has 14 amino acids. The CDR3 DNA is TGTGCCAGCAGTTTGGGAGCGTACACAGATACGCAGTATTTT. It is translated as CASSLGAYTDTQYF.

The chain recombines TRBV19 with TRBJ2-5, with D perhaps TRBD1 (6 bases). The CDR3 covers 15 residues. Between the trimmed V and J ends, which lost 1 base and 2 bases, there was a span of 11 bases. Germline CDR1 and CDR2: LNHDA and SQIVND (reference sequence). CDR3 amino acids: CASSIVGTRQETQYF. The DNA for the CDR3 is TGTGCCAGTAGTATAGTTGGGACACGTCAAGAGACCCAGTACTTC.

There are a few counts of this clonotype. This chain's CDR3 is CSARDRQFTQYF. Here the CDR3 DNA reads TGCAGTGCTAGGGACCGCCAATTTACGCAGTATTTT. This chain joins TRBV20-1 and TRBJ2-3; D is ambiguous. V was trimmed by 3 bases and J by 8 bases, leaving 12 bases between them. The CDR3 runs to 12 residues. Germline V gene lookup returns CDR1 DFQATT and CDR2 SNEGSKA (reference sequence).

This clonotype was counted only a few times. The chain joins TRBV7-9 to TRBJ1-1; D is undetermined. The ends were cut back, 8 bases at V and 5 bases at J, with 18 bases in the middle. This CDR3 region has 14 residues. Germline CDR1 reads SEHNR; CDR2 reads FQNEAQ (reference sequence). This chain's CDR3 is CASAPGGFGTEAFF. CDR3 nucleotide sequence: TGTGCCAGCGCCCCCGGTGGGTTCGGAACTGAAGCTTTCTTT.

This clonotype was observed a handful of times. This sequence joins TRBV4-3 and TRBJ2-3, with D possibly being TRBD2 (6 bases). Trimming took 3 bases from V and 2 from J, leaving 9 bases between them. CDR1 and CDR2 (germline): LGHNA, YSLEER. This CDR3 is 14 amino acids long. As DNA, the CDR3 is TGCGCCAGCAGCCAGGGGGACTCCACAGATACGCAGTATTTT. It specifies CASSQGDSTDTQYF.